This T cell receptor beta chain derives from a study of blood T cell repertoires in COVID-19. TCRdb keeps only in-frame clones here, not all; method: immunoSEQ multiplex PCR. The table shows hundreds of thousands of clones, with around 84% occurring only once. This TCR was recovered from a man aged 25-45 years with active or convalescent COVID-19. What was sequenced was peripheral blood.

The CDR3 coding sequence is TGTGCCAGCAGCTTAGGTCTCGGGACAGGCTACAATGAGCAGTTCTTC. It yields the protein CASSLGLGTGYNEQFF. This chain connects TRBV7-9 to TRBJ2-1; 8 nucleotides match TRBD1. The V gene's germline CDR1 is SEHNR and CDR2 FQNEAQ (reference sequence). The CDR3 has 16 residues. Losses at the gene ends were 1 base for V and 3 bases for J; bases not matched to a gene: 5.